The rows below give T cell receptor beta chains drawn from one sample of a study of blood T cell repertoires in COVID-19. Repertoires were generated with immunoSEQ multiplex PCR, while TCRdb's copy carries only in-frame clones and drops some. Here the sample spans 100,000 to 150,000 clones, approximately 81% being singletons. The sequenced sample consisted of peripheral blood. These receptors originate from a man in his 60s with acute or convalescent COVID-19. Both conserved end residues are part of each CDR3. D genes are given only for firm matches. Rows give clone size only sometimes, using once, few, many, or a class for an expanded clone.

TRBV6-5,.,TRBJ2-1,.,CASSYPGNEQFF,TGTGCCAGCAGTTACCCGGGAAATGAGCAGTTCTTC
TRBV12-3/TRBV12-4,.,TRBJ2-5,.,CASSLGGLVTQYF,TGTGCCAGCAGTTTGGGGGGGCTCGTGACCCAGTACTTC
TRBV11-2,TRBD2,TRBJ2-1,.,CASSPRLAGLPNNEQFF,TGTGCCAGCAGCCCGCGACTAGCGGGCCTTCCTAACAATGAGCAGTTCTTC
TRBV7-9,.,TRBJ1-2,.,CASSLSAPGYGYTF,TGTGCCAGCAGCTTATCGGCCCCGGGATATGGCTACACCTTC
TRBV29-1,.,TRBJ2-5,.,CSVEPGVETQYF,TGCAGCGTTGAACCCGGGGTAGAGACCCAGTACTTC
TRBV7-9,TRBD2,TRBJ2-3,.,CASSLSGTSTDTQYF,TGTGCCAGCAGCCTAAGCGGGACTAGCACAGATACGCAGTATTTT
TRBV7-9,TRBD2,TRBJ2-1,few,CASSWTGGVDEQFF,TGTGCCAGCAGCTGGACGGGAGGGGTCGATGAGCAGTTCTTC
TRBV4-2,TRBD2,TRBJ2-2,.,CASSPGLAAAAIANTGELFF,TGTGCCAGCAGCCCTGGACTAGCGGCCGCCGCGATCGCGAACACCGGGGAGCTGTTTTTT
TRBV19,.,TRBJ1-2,.,CASSKTPGVSGYTF,TGTGCCAGTAGTAAAACTCCAGGGGTTTCTGGCTACACCTTC
TRBV30,.,TRBJ1-1,.,CAGGRMNTEAFF,TGTGCTGGGGGCAGAATGAACACTGAAGCTTTCTTT
TRBV27,TRBD2,TRBJ2-3,.,CASSRLAGVVNTQYF,TGTGCCAGCAGTCGACTAGCGGGAGTTGTGAATACGCAGTATTTT
TRBV3-1/TRBV3-2,.,TRBJ2-6,.,CASSPLNQGSGANVLTF,TGTGCCAGCAGCCCCTTAAATCAGGGGTCTGGGGCCAACGTCCTGACTTTC
TRBV4-2,TRBD1,TRBJ1-2,few,CASSQELRDRVSGYTF,TGTGCCAGCAGCCAAGAGCTCCGGGACAGGGTTAGCGGCTACACCTTC
TRBV7-3,TRBD2,TRBJ2-3,.,CASSLFPPTSGRRVDTQYF,TGTGCCAGCAGCTTATTTCCCCCGACTAGCGGGAGGAGAGTAGATACGCAGTATTTT
TRBV24-1,.,TRBJ1-5,once,CATSDSGELYQPQHF,TGTGCCACCAGTGACTCAGGGGAACTCTATCAGCCCCAGCATTTT
TRBV10-1,TRBD1,TRBJ2-7,.,CASSAGTGSSYEQYF,TGCGCCAGCAGTGCCGGGACAGGGAGCTCCTACGAGCAGTACTTC
TRBV24-1,TRBD2,TRBJ2-1,.,CATSDLAAGGTEQFF,TGTGCCACCAGTGATTTAGCGGCGGGAGGTACTGAGCAGTTCTTC
TRBV7-3,.,TRBJ1-1,.,CASSLLNPSKNTEAFF,TGTGCCAGCAGCTTACTGAATCCTTCTAAGAACACTGAAGCTTTCTTT
TRBV7-7,.,TRBJ2-2,.,CASSLLVTGELFF,TGTGCCAGCAGCTTACTAGTCACCGGGGAGCTGTTTTTT
TRBV6-6,.,TRBJ2-6,.,CASSSGANVLTF,TGTGCCAGCTCTTCTGGGGCCAACGTCCTGACTTTC